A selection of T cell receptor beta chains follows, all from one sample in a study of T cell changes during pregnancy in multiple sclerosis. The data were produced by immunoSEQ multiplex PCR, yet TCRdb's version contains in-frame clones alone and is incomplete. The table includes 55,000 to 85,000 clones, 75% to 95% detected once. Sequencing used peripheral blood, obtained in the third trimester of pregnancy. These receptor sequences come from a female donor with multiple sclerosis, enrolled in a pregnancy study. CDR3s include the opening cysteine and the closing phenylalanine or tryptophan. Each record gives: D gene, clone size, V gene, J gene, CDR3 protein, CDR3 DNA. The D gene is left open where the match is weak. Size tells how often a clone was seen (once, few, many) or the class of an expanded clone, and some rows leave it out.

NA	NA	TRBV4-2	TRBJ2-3	CASSPRGPDTQYF	TGTGCCAGCAGCCCCAGGGGCCCAGATACGCAGTATTTT
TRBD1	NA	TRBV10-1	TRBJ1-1	CASRTGMNTEAFF	TGCGCCAGTCGGACAGGCATGAACACTGAAGCTTTCTTT
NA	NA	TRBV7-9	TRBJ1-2	CASSLGGAPKLGYTF	TGTGCCAGCAGCCTGGGAGGGGCGCCTAAGCTTGGCTACACCTTC
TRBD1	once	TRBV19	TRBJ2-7	CASSSQGAYEQYF	TGTGCCAGTAGCTCACAGGGGGCCTACGAGCAGTACTTC
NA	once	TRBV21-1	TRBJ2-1	CASSKVETSGRAGEQFF	TGTGCCAGCAGCAAAGTCGAGACTAGCGGGAGGGCAGGAGAGCAGTTCTTC
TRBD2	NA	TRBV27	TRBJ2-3	CASSPSGWLSDTQYF	TGTGCCAGCAGTCCTAGCGGGTGGCTATCGGATACGCAGTATTTT
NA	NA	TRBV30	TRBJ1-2	CAWDRDTLNYGYTF	TGTGCCTGGGACCGGGACACGTTAAACTATGGCTACACCTTC
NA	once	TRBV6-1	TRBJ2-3	CASRSVTATDTQYF	TGTGCCAGCAGATCAGTGACAGCCACAGATACGCAGTATTTT
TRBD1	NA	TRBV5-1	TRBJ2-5	CASSLVVSQGAGETQYF	TGCGCCAGCAGCTTGGTAGTCTCCCAGGGGGCTGGTGAGACCCAGTACTTC
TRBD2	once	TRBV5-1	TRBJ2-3	CASSLSGVGADTQYF	TGCGCCAGCAGCCTAAGCGGGGTAGGAGCAGATACGCAGTATTTT
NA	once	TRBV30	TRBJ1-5	CAWSAGGNQPQHF	TGTGCCTGGAGTGCGGGGGGCAATCAGCCCCAGCATTTT
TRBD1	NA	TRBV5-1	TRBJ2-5	CASSDQRQGVRETQYF	TGCGCCAGCAGCGACCAGAGACAGGGAGTTAGGGAGACCCAGTACTTC
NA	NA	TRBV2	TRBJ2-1	CATTRLGAADEQFF	TGTGCCACCACTAGACTCGGAGCAGCCGATGAGCAGTTCTTC